Listed here are 20 T cell receptor beta chains from one sample, sequenced in a study of cytomegalovirus exposure and HLA in healthy donors. Primers included in the PCR were 60 Vbeta and 13 Jbeta primers. The table came from immunoSEQ multiplex PCR; TCRdb's copy has only in-frame clones and leaves some out. The table includes under 150,000 clones, around 83% detected once. The sample comprised PBMCs. The receptors shown here come from a girl aged 2-10 years in good health and CMV-seronegative.

V gene TRBV6-5 combines with J gene TRBJ1-5; possible D gene TRBD1, 6 bases. The CDR3 sequence is 13 residues long. The germline CDR1 and CDR2 sequences are MNHEY and SVGAGI. Trimming pared 4 bases from V and 4 bases from J, leaving 8 bases between. The CDR3 region is CASSFTGNQPQHF. The CDR3 region has the DNA TGTGCCAGCAGTTTTACAGGGAATCAGCCCCAGCATTTT.

The V and J genes are TRBV7-3 and TRBJ2-1, with 15 bases matching TRBD2. The length of the CDR3 is 14 residues. Germline V gives CDR1 SGHTA, CDR2 FQGTGA. V shed 4 bases, J shed 9 bases, and the junction held 1 base outside the gene matches. The CDR3 DNA is TGTGCCAGCAGCTCGGGACTAGCGGGGGGTGAGCAGTTCTTC. Residues: CASSSGLAGGEQFF.

A single count supports this clone. This chain joins TRBV28 and TRBJ1-1; D not certain. Trimming took 10 bases from V and 0 from J, leaving 15 bases between them. Germline values: CDR1 MDHEN, CDR2 SYDVKM. CDR3 length equals 14 residues. The CDR3: CATLIAQVNTEAFF. In DNA form, the CDR3 reads TGTGCCACCTTAATCGCCCAGGTGAACACTGAAGCTTTCTTT.

A word on this clone: The germline gene is not matched at one end of the junction; a read error may be the cause. V gene TRBV10-3 combines with J gene TRBJ2-7, with D possibly matching TRBD1 (8 bases). Germline assignment: CDR1 ENHRY and CDR2 SYGVKD. The CDR3 is 10 residues long. CDR3: CAIRKQGGRF. CDR3 bases: TGTGCCATCAGGAAACAGGGGGGGCGCTTC.

J is TRBJ2-3 and V is TRBV7-2; 8 bases fit TRBD2. This CDR3 has 18 amino acids. Germline assignment: CDR1 SGHTA and CDR2 FQGNSA. V dropped 2 bases and J dropped 1; count of bases not matched to a gene: 11. The DNA for the CDR3 is TGTGCCAGCAGCTTAATGGTTAGCGGGACTAGAGGCACAGATACGCAGTATTTT. Translating it yields CASSLMVSGTRGTDTQYF.

The rearrangement uses TRBV4-3 and TRBJ1-1, with D possibly being TRBD1 (6 bases). With 1 base removed from V and 4 bases from J, the gap between germline ends came to 19 bases. The CDR3 consists of 17 residues. Germline V gives CDR1 LGHNA, CDR2 YSLEER. CDR3 in amino acids: CASSQALRQARGTEAFF. The CDR3 DNA is TGCGCCAGCAGCCAAGCCCTCAGACAGGCCCGAGGCACTGAAGCTTTCTTT.

The J gene is TRBJ1-2, the V gene TRBV28; D is possibly TRBD1 (6 bases). The CDR3 extends over 14 amino acids. CDR1 and CDR2 (germline): MDHEN, SYDVKM. Between the trimmed V and J ends, which lost 3 bases and 4 bases, there was a span of 12 bases. The CDR3 spells CASSFIQGTYGYTF. The CDR3, as DNA: TGTGCCAGCAGTTTCATACAGGGCACCTATGGCTACACCTTC.

The chain uses TRBV4-1 and TRBJ2-1, with D unclear. Trimming removed 7 bases at V and 3 bases at J, with 13 bases between. The CDR3 runs 14 residues. The germline V gene has CDR1 MGHRA and CDR2 YSYEKL. Here the CDR3 DNA reads TGCGCCAGCACGTTCGAGCAGGACTACAATGAGCAGTTCTTC. It yields the protein CASTFEQDYNEQFF.

The rearrangement uses TRBV4-1 and TRBJ2-6; a possible D gene is TRBD2 (5 bases). Trimming left V 0 bases short and J 0 bases short, with 9 bases between. This CDR3 spans 17 amino acids. Germline assignment: CDR1 MGHRA and CDR2 YSYEKL. The CDR3 coding sequence is TGCGCCAGCAGCCAAGATCATGGACTCTCTGGGGCCAACGTCCTGACTTTC. This encodes CASSQDHGLSGANVLTF.

The V call is TRBV4-1, the J call TRBJ2-7, with D tentatively TRBD2 (6 bases). Trimming left V 4 bases short and J 0 bases short, with 7 bases between. This CDR3 spans 13 amino acids. Germline values: CDR1 MGHRA, CDR2 YSYEKL. CDR3 protein: CASSLGSSYEQYF. In nucleotides, the CDR3 is TGCGCCAGCAGCCTCGGGAGCTCCTACGAGCAGTACTTC.

CDR3 nucleotides: TGTGCCAGCAGCCCGGGGGTCAACTATGGCTACACCTTC. The encoded protein is CASSPGVNYGYTF. The chain couples TRBV7-9 to TRBJ1-2, with D possibly matching TRBD1 (5 bases). Germline loops: CDR1 SEHNR, CDR2 FQNEAQ (reference sequence). V lost 5 bases, J lost 2 bases, and 9 bases lay in between. This CDR3 is built from 13 residues.

Concerning this clone itself: This specimen includes other DNA sequences encoding the same CDR3. J is TRBJ1-1 and V is TRBV6-5; D unresolved. V dropped 2 bases and J dropped 2 bases, with 15 bases sitting between them. The germline gives CDR1 MNHEY, CDR2 SVGAGI. This CDR3 contains 16 residues. CDR3 coding DNA: TGTGCCAGCAGTTACGAGGGTACCGGGCTAAACACTGAAGCTTTCTTT. Translating it yields CASSYEGTGLNTEAFF.

The chain carries TRBV25-1 and TRBJ2-2, with D perhaps TRBD1 (5 bases). Germline CDR1 MGHDK, CDR2 SYGVNS. Trimming stripped 5 bases from V and 5 bases from J, with 9 bases between. There are 13 residues in the CDR3. CDR3 residues: CASSRGATGELFF. The DNA for the CDR3 is TGTGCCAGCAGTAGGGGCGCTACCGGGGAGCTGTTTTTT.

V gene TRBV6-1 combines with J gene TRBJ1-1; TRBD1 matches at 8 bases. V lost 6 bases and J lost 1; bases outside the gene matches: 4. CDR1 MNHNS and CDR2 SASEGT come from the germline V gene. The CDR3 is 14 residues long. This CDR3 is CASRTTGANTEAFF. The CDR3 nucleotides read TGTGCCAGCAGGACGACAGGGGCGAACACTGAAGCTTTCTTT.

The chain recombines TRBV27 with TRBJ2-5; TRBD1 aligns across 7 bases. The closer fit of TRBJ2-7 to the DNA end suggests the J call may be wrong. CDR1 MNHEY and CDR2 SMNVEV come from the germline V gene (reference sequence). CDR3 length equals 15 residues. Here the CDR3 reads CASSPPRAGGYEQYF. CDR3 sequence (DNA): TGTGCCAGCAGCCCCCCTAGGGCAGGGGGCTACGAGCAGTACTTC.

This clone was seen a few times. The V and J genes are TRBV6-4 and TRBJ2-3, with TRBD1 matching 11 bases. This CDR3 has 16 residues. Germline values: CDR1 MRHNA, CDR2 SNTAGT. V lost 6 bases, J lost 4 bases, and 9 bases stayed unmatched. DNA of the CDR3: TGTGCCAGCAGCGATTCCGGGACAGGGGGGCCAGATACGCAGTATTTT. It translates to CASSDSGTGGPDTQYF.

This clone was detected only once. V gene TRBV28 combines with J gene TRBJ2-7; D gene uncertain. The germline V gene encodes CDR1 MDHEN and CDR2 SYDVKM. V was pared by 5 bases and J by 2 bases, with 13 bases between. This CDR3 region has 14 residues. The chain's CDR3 is CASSPTSVTYEQYF. CDR3 coding DNA: TGTGCCAGCAGTCCCACAAGCGTAACCTACGAGCAGTACTTC.

Here the CDR3 DNA reads TGTGCCAGCATCCGGACAGGGACCGGGGGTTACACCTTC. Its protein is CASIRTGTGGYTF. The chain joins TRBV21-1 to TRBJ1-2; TRBD1 was called by the table and not checked on the DNA. TRBV21-1 has pseudogene status. The CDR3 extends over 13 amino acids.

The J gene is TRBJ1-6, the V gene TRBV5-5; D gene ambiguous. Trimming left V 1 base short and J 8 bases short, with 13 bases between. Germline V gene sequence: CDR1 SGHKS, CDR2 YYEKEE (reference sequence). This CDR3 has 15 residues. The CDR3 loop reads CASSLQAGADSPLHF. In DNA, the CDR3 is TGTGCCAGCAGCTTGCAGGCGGGCGCCGATTCACCCCTCCACTTT.

This sequence joins TRBV13 and TRBJ2-3; the D gene is possibly TRBD2 (6 bases). The CDR3 loop spans 16 amino acids. V lost 6 bases and J 2 bases, leaving 18 bases between the germline ends. In germline, CDR1 is PRHDT, CDR2 FYEKMQ (reference sequence). The CDR3 nucleotides are TGTGCCAGCAGTATGGGCGGGACGGAACTCACAGATACGCAGTATTTT. Translating gives CASSMGGTELTDTQYF.